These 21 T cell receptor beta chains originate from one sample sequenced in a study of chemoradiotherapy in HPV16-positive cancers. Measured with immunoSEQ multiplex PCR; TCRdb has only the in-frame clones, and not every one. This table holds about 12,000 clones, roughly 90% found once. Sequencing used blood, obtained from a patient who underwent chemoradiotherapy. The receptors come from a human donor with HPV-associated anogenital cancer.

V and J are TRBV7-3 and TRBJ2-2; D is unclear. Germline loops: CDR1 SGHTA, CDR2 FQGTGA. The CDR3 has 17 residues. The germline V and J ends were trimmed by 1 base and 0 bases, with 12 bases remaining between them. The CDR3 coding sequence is TGTGCCAGCAGCTTAAGAACCATAGGTGCGAACACCGGGGAGCTGTTTTTT. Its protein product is CASSLRTIGANTGELFF.

CDR3 loop: CASSFIQSETNTEAFF. CDR3 DNA sequence: TGTGCCAGCAGCTTTATACAATCCGAGACGAACACTGAAGCTTTCTTT. The V gene is TRBV5-6, the J gene TRBJ1-1; D unclear. CDR1 is SGHDT and CDR2 is YYEEEE in the germline V gene. The CDR3 has 16 residues. With 2 bases removed from V and 1 base from J, the gap between germline ends came to 15 bases.

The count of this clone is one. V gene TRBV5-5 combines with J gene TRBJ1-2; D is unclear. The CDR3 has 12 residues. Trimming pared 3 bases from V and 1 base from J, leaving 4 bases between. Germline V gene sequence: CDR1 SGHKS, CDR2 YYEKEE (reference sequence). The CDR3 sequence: CASSWSNYGYTF. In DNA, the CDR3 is TGTGCCAGCAGCTGGAGTAACTATGGCTACACCTTC.

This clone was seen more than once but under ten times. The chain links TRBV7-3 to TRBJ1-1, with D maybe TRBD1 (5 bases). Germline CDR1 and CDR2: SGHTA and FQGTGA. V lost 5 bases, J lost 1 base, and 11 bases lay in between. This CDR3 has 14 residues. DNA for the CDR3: TGTGCCAGCAGCCCGGGGCCGGCGAACACTGAAGCTTTCTTT. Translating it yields CASSPGPANTEAFF.

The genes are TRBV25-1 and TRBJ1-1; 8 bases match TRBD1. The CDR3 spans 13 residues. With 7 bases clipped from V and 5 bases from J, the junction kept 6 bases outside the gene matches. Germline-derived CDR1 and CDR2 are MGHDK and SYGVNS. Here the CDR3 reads CASTGGAGTEAFF. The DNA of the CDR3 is TGTGCCAGCACAGGGGGCGCGGGTACTGAAGCTTTCTTT. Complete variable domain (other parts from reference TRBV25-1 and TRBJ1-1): EADIYQTPRYLVIGTGKKITLECSQTMGHDKMYWYQQDPGMELHLIHYSYGVNSTEKGDLSSESTVSRIRTEHFPLTLESARPSHTSQYLCASTGGAGTEAFFGQGTRLTVV.

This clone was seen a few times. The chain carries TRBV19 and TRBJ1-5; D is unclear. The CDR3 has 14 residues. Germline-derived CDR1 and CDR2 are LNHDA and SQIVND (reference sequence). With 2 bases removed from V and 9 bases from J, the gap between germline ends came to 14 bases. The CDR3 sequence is CASSIRADEGPQHF. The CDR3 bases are TGTGCCAGTAGTATACGGGCGGACGAAGGGCCCCAGCATTTT.

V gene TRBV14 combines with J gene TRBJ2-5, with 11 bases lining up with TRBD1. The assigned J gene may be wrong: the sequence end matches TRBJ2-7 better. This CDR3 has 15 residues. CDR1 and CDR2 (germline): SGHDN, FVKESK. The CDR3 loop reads CASSQVDRGPYEQYF. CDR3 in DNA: TGTGCCAGCAGCCAGGTGGACAGGGGGCCATACGAGCAGTACTTC.

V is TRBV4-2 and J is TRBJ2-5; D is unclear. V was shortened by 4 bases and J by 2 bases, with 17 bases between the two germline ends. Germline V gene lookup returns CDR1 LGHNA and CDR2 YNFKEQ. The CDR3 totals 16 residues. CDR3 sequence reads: CASSPQAGSAQETQYF. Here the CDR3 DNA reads TGTGCCAGCAGCCCTCAGGCCGGTTCCGCACAAGAGACCCAGTACTTC.

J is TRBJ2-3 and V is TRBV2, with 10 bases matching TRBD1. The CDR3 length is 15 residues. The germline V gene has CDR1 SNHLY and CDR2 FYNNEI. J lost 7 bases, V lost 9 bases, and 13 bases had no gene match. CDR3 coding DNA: TGTGCCAGTGGACCCGGGACAGGGGAAATAAATACGCAGTATTTT. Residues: CASGPGTGEINTQYF.

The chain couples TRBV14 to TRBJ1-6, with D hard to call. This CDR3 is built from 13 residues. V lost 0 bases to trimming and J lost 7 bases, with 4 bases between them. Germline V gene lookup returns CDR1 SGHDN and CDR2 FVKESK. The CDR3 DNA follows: TGTGCCAGCAGCCAAGACTGGAATTCACCCCTCCACTTT. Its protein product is CASSQDWNSPLHF.

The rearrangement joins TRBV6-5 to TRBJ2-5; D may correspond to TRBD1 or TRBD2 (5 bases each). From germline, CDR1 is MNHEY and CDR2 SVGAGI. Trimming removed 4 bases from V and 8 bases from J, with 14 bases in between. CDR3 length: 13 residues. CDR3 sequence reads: CASSSGTGITQYF. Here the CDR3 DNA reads TGTGCCAGCAGTTCCGGGACGGGGATAACCCAGTACTTC.

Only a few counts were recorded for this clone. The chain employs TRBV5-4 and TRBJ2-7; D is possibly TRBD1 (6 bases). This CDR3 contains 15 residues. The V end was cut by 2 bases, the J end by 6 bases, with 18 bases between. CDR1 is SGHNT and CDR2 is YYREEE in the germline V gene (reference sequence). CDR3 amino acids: CASSLAGTRTVEQYF. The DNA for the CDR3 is TGTGCCAGCAGCTTAGCCGGGACAAGAACAGTCGAGCAGTACTTC.

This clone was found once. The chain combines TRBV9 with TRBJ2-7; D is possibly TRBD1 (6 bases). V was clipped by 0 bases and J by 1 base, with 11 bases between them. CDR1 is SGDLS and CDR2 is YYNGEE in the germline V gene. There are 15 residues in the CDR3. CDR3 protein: CASSVDQGWSYEQYF. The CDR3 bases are TGTGCCAGCAGCGTAGACCAGGGGTGGTCCTACGAGCAGTACTTC.

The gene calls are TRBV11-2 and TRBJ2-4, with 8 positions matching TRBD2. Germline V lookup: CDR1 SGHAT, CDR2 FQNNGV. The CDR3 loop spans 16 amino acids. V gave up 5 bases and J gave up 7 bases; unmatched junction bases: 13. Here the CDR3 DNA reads TGTGCCAGCAGCCCCCGTGGGGCGGGGGGAGGGAACATTCAGTACTTC. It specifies CASSPRGAGGGNIQYF.

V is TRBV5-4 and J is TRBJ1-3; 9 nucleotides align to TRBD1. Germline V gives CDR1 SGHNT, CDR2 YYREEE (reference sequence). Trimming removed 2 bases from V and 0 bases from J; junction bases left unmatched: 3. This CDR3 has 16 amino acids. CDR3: CASSLQGAHSGNTIYF. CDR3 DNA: TGTGCCAGCAGCTTACAGGGGGCTCACTCTGGAAACACCATATATTTT.

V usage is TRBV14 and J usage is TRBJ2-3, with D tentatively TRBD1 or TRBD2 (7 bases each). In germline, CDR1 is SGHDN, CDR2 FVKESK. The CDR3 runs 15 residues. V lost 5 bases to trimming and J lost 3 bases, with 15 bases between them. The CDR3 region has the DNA TGTGCCAGCAGCGCCCAGGGGGGGCTGACAGATACGCAGTATTTT. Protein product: CASSAQGGLTDTQYF.

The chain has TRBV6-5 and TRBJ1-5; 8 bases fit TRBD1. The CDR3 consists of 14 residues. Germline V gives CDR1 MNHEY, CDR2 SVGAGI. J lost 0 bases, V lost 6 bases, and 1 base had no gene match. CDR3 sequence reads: CASRGQASNQPQHF. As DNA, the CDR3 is TGTGCCAGCAGGGGACAGGCTAGCAATCAGCCCCAGCATTTT.

CDR3 in amino acids: CSGFRQGRTEAFF. CDR3 nucleotide sequence: TGCAGCGGGTTTCGACAGGGGAGGACTGAAGCTTTCTTT. The chain joins TRBV29-1 to TRBJ1-1, with TRBD1 identical over 8 bases. Germline values: CDR1 SQVTM, CDR2 ANQGSEA. V shed 7 bases, J shed 5 bases, and the junction held 9 bases outside the gene matches. The CDR3 contains 13 residues. The complete variable domain, with remaining parts taken from reference TRBV29-1 and TRBJ1-1, reads SAVISQKPSRDICQRGTSLTIQCQVDSQVTMMFWYRQQPGQSLTLIATANQGSEATYESGFVIDKFPISRPNLTFSTLTVSNMSPEDSSIYLCSGFRQGRTEAFFGQGTRLTVV.

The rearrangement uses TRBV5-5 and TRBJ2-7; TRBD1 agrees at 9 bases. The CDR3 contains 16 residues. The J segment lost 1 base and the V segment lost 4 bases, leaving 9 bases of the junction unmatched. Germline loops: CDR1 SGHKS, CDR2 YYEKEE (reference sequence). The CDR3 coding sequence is TGTGCCAGCAGCCCGGGGACAGGGAAGGTATCCTACGAGCAGTACTTC. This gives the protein CASSPGTGKVSYEQYF.

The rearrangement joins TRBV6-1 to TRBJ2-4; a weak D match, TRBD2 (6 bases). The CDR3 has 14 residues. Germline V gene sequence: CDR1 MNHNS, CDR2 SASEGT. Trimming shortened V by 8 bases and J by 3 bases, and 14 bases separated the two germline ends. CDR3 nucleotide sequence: TGTGCCAGCGGGACTCTAGCAGTCAAAAACATTCAGTACTTC. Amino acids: CASGTLAVKNIQYF.

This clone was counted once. The CDR3 DNA reads as TGTGCCAGCAGCGCAAGCGGGGGGGCCAGAGAGACCCAGTACTTC. It codes for CASSASGGARETQYF. This chain uses TRBV9 with TRBJ2-5, with 10 bases fitting TRBD2. CDR1 is SGDLS, CDR2 YYNGEE, per germline. V shed 3 bases, J shed 4 bases, and the junction held 6 bases outside the gene matches. This CDR3 is 15 amino acids long.